The sequence of this T cell receptor (beta chain) was determined in a study of T cells in Graves' hyperthyroidism and ophthalmopathy. Amplification of TCR beta CDR3 regions used RNA as the template. The HTBI primer set was used in a first-round RT-PCR of the TCR CDR3. From the multiplex PCR reads, TCRdb called clonotypes with MiXCR, one entry per CDR3 protein. The sample holds approximately 520,000 distinct CDR3 sequences; roughly 20% are singletons and the top ten take less than 30%. Study-wide points: Clonotypes that were expanded in thyroid above 0.001 mostly appeared in blood too.

The CDR3 consists of 14 residues. Deletions cut 3 bases from V and 3 bases from J, with 11 bases between. Germline assignment: CDR1 MDHEN and CDR2 SYDVKM. Turning to this clonotype: The antigen is undetermined.

Uncontrolled infection, other autoimmune disease, pregnancy and lactation each barred patients from inclusion. The chain is built from TRBV28 and TRBJ1-2, with D possibly matching TRBD1 (5 bases). Sequencing was carried out using blood. This sequence was found in a young man with Graves' hyperthyroidism. CDR3 in amino acids: CASSFQGWDYGYTF. In DNA, the CDR3 is TGTGCCAGCAGTTTCCAGGGATGGGACTATGGCTACACCTTC.